Here is one TCR beta chain with its context. The data derive from a study of blood T cell repertoires in COVID-19. Study-wide context: The analysed material was cDNA or gDNA that came from T cells, B-cell-depleted T cells, or PBMCs.

Donors were grouped by their self-reported clinical history. V shed 1 base and J 3 bases; nucleotides not matched to a gene: 11. Germline V lookup: CDR1 LNHDA, CDR2 SQIVND (reference sequence). The CDR3 extends over 19 amino acids. Authors' data handling: Estimated nucleated cell counts came from reference gene primer amplification. This table comes from immunoSEQ multiplex PCR, and its TCRdb copy is limited to in-frame clones, with some not included. V and J calls and clone size are copied from that table; D and trimming were computed from the DNA. The data show approximately 200,000 clones, with approximately 86% seen just once and approximately 4.8% held by the top ten.

Specimen: PBMCs or T cells enriched from blood (not recorded which). The sequence was collected from a woman in her thirties who had been exposed to COVID-19. This chain links TRBV19 with TRBJ2-1; the match to TRBD2 covers 11 bases. CDR3 in DNA: TGTGCCAGTAGTATAGCGGCCCCGACTAGCGGGGCTTACTACAATGAGCAGTTCTTC. It is translated as CASSIAAPTSGAYYNEQFF.